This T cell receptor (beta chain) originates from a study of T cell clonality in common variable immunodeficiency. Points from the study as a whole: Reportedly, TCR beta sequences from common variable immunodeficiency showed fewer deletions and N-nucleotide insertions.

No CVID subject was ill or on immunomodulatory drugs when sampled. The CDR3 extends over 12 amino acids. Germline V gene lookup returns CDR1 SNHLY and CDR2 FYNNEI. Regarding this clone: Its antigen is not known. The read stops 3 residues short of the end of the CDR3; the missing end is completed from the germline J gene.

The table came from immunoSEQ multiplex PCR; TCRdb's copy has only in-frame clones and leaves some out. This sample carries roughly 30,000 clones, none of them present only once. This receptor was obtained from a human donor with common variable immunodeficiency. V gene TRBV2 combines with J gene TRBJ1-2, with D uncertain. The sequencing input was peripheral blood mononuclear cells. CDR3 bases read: TGTGCCAGCAGTGAAGTTAACGGGGGC. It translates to CASSEVNGG. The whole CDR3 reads CASSEVNGGYTF.